One and the same sample provided the 20 T cell receptor beta chains below, sequenced in a study of cytomegalovirus exposure and HLA in healthy donors. The PCR used 60 Vbeta and 13 Jbeta primers. Libraries were prepared by immunoSEQ multiplex PCR; TCRdb keeps only in-frame clonotypes and omits some of them. The profile shows approximately 210,000 clones, about four fifths of them singletons. The specimen sequenced was PBMCs. The receptors stem from a male donor in good health and CMV-seropositive.

This rearrangement joins TRBV7-8 to TRBJ2-1, with D perhaps TRBD2 (6 bases). The CDR3 contains 15 residues. From germline, CDR1 is SGHVS and CDR2 FQNEAQ. Trimming took off 2 bases at V and 1 base at J, with 9 bases between the two ends. CDR3 nucleotides: TGTGCCAGCAGCTTAACCGGGAGATCCTACAATGAGCAGTTCTTC. This encodes CASSLTGRSYNEQFF. The full variable domain, with the rest looked up from reference TRBV7-8 and TRBJ2-1, is GAGVSQSPRYKVAKRGQDVALRCDPISGHVSLFWYQQALGQGPEFLTYFQNEAQLDKSGLPSDRFFAERPEGSVSTLKIQRTQQEDSAVYLCASSLTGRSYNEQFFGPGTRLTVL.

This clone turned up a few times. DNA for the CDR3: TGTGCCAGCAGTTCTAGCGGGTCGGGCACAGATACGCAGTATTTT. Residues: CASSSSGSGTDTQYF. The genes are TRBV28 and TRBJ2-3; TRBD2 agrees at 8 bases. Per germline, CDR1 MDHEN and CDR2 SYDVKM. The CDR3 contains 15 residues. Germline trimming cut 4 bases from V and 1 base from J; bases unmatched to any gene: 4.

The chain has TRBV2 and TRBJ2-5; tentative D call: TRBD2 (6 bases). This CDR3 is 13 amino acids long. Germline CDR1 reads SNHLY; CDR2 reads FYNNEI. Between the trimmed V and J ends, which lost 8 bases and 6 bases, there was a span of 16 bases. CDR3 DNA: TGTGCCAGCTGGGGGGACTCAGGGAAGACCCAGTACTTC. It translates to CASWGDSGKTQYF.

The chain employs TRBV2 and TRBJ1-4; no clear D gene. The CDR3 loop spans 15 amino acids. Germline assignment: CDR1 SNHLY and CDR2 FYNNEI. V gave up 2 bases and J gave up 3 bases, with 10 bases separating them. The CDR3 region is CASSESGNPNEKLFF. The CDR3 DNA sequence: TGTGCCAGCAGTGAATCGGGAAACCCTAATGAAAAACTGTTTTTT.

The V call is TRBV6-1, the J call TRBJ2-1; possible D gene TRBD2, 5 bases. The germline CDR1 and CDR2 sequences are MNHNS and SASEGT. V lost 6 bases, J lost 5 bases, and 11 bases lay in between. The CDR3 has 13 residues. DNA for the CDR3: TGTGCCAGCAGACTCGTGACTAACAATGAGCAGTTCTTC. Translation gives CASRLVTNNEQFF.

The chain uses TRBV19 and TRBJ2-7; 7 bases agree with TRBD2. CDR1 LNHDA and CDR2 SQIVND come from the germline V gene (reference sequence). This CDR3 has 14 amino acids. The ends lost 5 bases at V and 3 bases at J; junction bases unmatched: 7. The CDR3 DNA reads TGTGCCAGTAGTGGGAGGGACCCCTACTACGAGCAGTACTTC. This codes for CASSGRDPYYEQYF.

This clone was picked up one time. The rearrangement joins TRBV7-2 to TRBJ2-5, with TRBD1 identical over 11 bases. CDR1 and CDR2 (germline): SGHTA, FQGNSA. Trimming removed 4 bases from V and 4 bases from J; junction bases left unmatched: 8. The CDR3 sequence is 16 residues long. The CDR3 DNA follows: TGTGCCAGCAGCTCCCAGAGGACAGGGGGCCTAGAGACCCAGTACTTC. It yields the protein CASSSQRTGGLETQYF.

The gene calls are TRBV5-4 and TRBJ1-3; the D is unclear. Germline V gene data show CDR1 as SGHNT and CDR2 as YYREEE (reference sequence). The V gene lost 1 base and the J gene lost 3 bases, with 5 bases spanning the gap. The CDR3 spans 13 residues. CDR3 loop: CASSLSGGNTIYF. The CDR3 DNA is TGTGCCAGCAGCTTGTCCGGTGGAAACACCATATATTTT.

The chain has TRBV21-1 and TRBJ1-4; the tabulated D call, TRBD1, remains unverified against the DNA. TRBV21-1 is tagged as a pseudogene. This CDR3 contains 16 residues. The CDR3 coding sequence is TGTGCCAGCAGCAAAGGATCGACAGGTTCAAATGAAAAACTGTTTTTT. Translated: CASSKGSTGSNEKLFF.

The V and J genes are TRBV5-4 and TRBJ2-1; 12 bases agree with TRBD1. Unmatched junction bases numbered 6, after V lost 4 bases and J lost 4 bases. CDR3 length equals 16 residues. CDR1 is SGHNT, CDR2 YYREEE, per germline (reference sequence). Written as DNA, the CDR3 is TGTGCCAGCAGCCCTCCGGGACAGGGGGCTTACAATGAGCAGTTCTTC. It encodes CASSPPGQGAYNEQFF.

The chain is built from TRBV6-5 and TRBJ1-5; 7 nucleotides agree with TRBD1. From germline, CDR1 is MNHEY and CDR2 SVGAGI. CDR3 length equals 14 residues. Unmatched junction bases numbered 2, after V lost 5 bases and J lost 1 base. CDR3 sequence (DNA): TGTGCCAGCAGTAGGGGACAGAGCAATCAGCCCCAGCATTTT. Translation: CASSRGQSNQPQHF.

The chain's CDR3 is CASRWDRDSSYEQYF. Written as DNA, the CDR3 is TGTGCCAGCCGATGGGACCGGGACAGTTCCTACGAGCAGTACTTC. The chain carries TRBV19 and TRBJ2-7; 7 nucleotides align to TRBD1. The CDR3 runs to 15 residues. From germline, CDR1 is LNHDA and CDR2 SQIVND (reference sequence). V lost 9 bases to trimming and J lost 1 base; unmatched junction nucleotides: 12.

The chain recombines TRBV4-1 with TRBJ1-1; D is undetermined. Trimming removed 0 bases from V and 6 bases from J, with 17 bases in between. The CDR3 length is 16 residues. The V gene's germline CDR1 is MGHRA and CDR2 YSYEKL. Here the CDR3 reads CASSQDLVSPAAEAFF. The CDR3 DNA sequence: TGCGCCAGCAGCCAAGATCTAGTTTCCCCGGCCGCTGAAGCTTTCTTT.

J is TRBJ1-4 and V is TRBV18, with 7 bases lining up with TRBD1. CDR1 is KGHSH, CDR2 LQKENI, per germline. CDR3 size: 16 residues. V shed 2 bases, J shed 2 bases, and the junction held 5 bases outside the gene matches. The CDR3 nucleotides are TGTGCCAGCTCACCAAAGGGGGCGACCACTAATGAAAAACTGTTTTTT. Protein sequence: CASSPKGATTNEKLFF. The full variable domain, with the rest looked up from reference TRBV18 and TRBJ1-4, is NAGVMQNPRHLVRRRGQEARLRCSPMKGHSHVYWYRQLPEEGLKFMVYLQKENIIDESGMPKERFSAEFPKEGPSILRIQQVVRGDSAAYFCASSPKGATTNEKLFFGSGTQLSVL.

The gene calls are TRBV19 and TRBJ1-5; D is perhaps TRBD1 (6 bases). V was trimmed by 0 bases and J by 0 bases, leaving 12 bases between them. CDR1 LNHDA and CDR2 SQIVND come from the germline V gene (reference sequence). The CDR3 spans 17 residues. The DNA for the CDR3 is TGTGCCAGTAGTATAGAGGGTGGCAGGGGTAGCAATCAGCCCCAGCATTTT. Translating gives CASSIEGGRGSNQPQHF.

This sequence joins TRBV30 and TRBJ2-5; tentatively, D is TRBD1 (5 bases). The CDR3 loop spans 14 amino acids. Germline V gives CDR1 GTSNPN, CDR2 SVGIG (reference sequence). V lost 4 bases and J lost 5, with 17 bases in between. The CDR3 protein is CAWTHRQGGETQYF. The CDR3 coding sequence is TGTGCCTGGACTCACCGGCAGGGTGGGGAGACCCAGTACTTC.

The chain joins TRBV11-2 to TRBJ1-1; 8 positions match TRBD1. J lost 4 bases, V lost 2 bases, and 3 bases had no gene match. Per germline, CDR1 SGHAT and CDR2 FQNNGV. The CDR3 spans 14 residues. CDR3 nucleotides: TGTGCCAGCAGCTTATTCCAGGGGGCCACTGAAGCTTTCTTT. This gives the protein CASSLFQGATEAFF.

This rearrangement joins TRBV5-4 to TRBJ2-7; 8 positions match TRBD2. Trimming took 4 bases from V and 6 from J; bases not matched to a gene: 9. The CDR3 contains 14 residues. CDR1 is SGHNT, CDR2 YYREEE, per germline (reference sequence). The CDR3 here is CASSVGTSPGEQYF. The CDR3 coding sequence is TGTGCCAGCAGCGTCGGGACTAGTCCTGGCGAGCAGTACTTC. Filled out from reference TRBV5-4 and TRBJ2-7, the complete variable domain reads ETGVTQSPTHLIKTRGQQVTLRCSSQSGHNTVSWYQQALGQGPQFIFQYYREEENGRGNFPPRFSGLQFPNYSSELNVNALELDDSALYLCASSVGTSPGEQYFGPGTRLTVT.

The rearrangement uses TRBV15 and TRBJ2-5, with 8 bases that match TRBD2. CDR3 length: 18 residues. The trim removed 0 bases at V and 4 bases at J, leaving 13 bases unmatched. Germline CDR1 LNHNV, CDR2 YYDKDF (reference sequence). In DNA form, the CDR3 reads TGTGCCACCAGCAGAGATTCGGCGGGAGGAAGAGGGTTAGAGACCCAGTACTTC. Encoded protein: CATSRDSAGGRGLETQYF.

The V call is TRBV21-1, the J call TRBJ2-7; no check of the table's D call, TRBD1, against the DNA was made. TRBV21-1 has pseudogene status. The CDR3 spans 14 residues. CDR3: CASSKVKGHYEQYF. The CDR3 DNA is TGTGCCAGCAGCAAAGTAAAGGGGCACTACGAGCAGTACTTC.